The source of this TCR beta chain is a study of T cell responses to AZD1222 COVID-19 vaccine. Notes on the study in general: Reportedly, close to half of spike-specific TCRs are directed against unmutated variant regions. Repertoires were collected only later (after the peak T cell response had occurred). Clonal diversity was possibly underestimated; the donors were predominantly white British and more often female. Two AZD1222 administrations were followed by greater Spike-specific TCR breadth and depth.

Note on this clone: Its antigen is undetermined.

Germline trimming cut 6 bases from V and 2 bases from J; bases unmatched to any gene: 2. Looked up from germline, CDR1 is MDHEN and CDR2 is SYDVKM. The CDR3 extends over 13 amino acids. Generated by immunoSEQ multiplex PCR, the TCRdb table keeps only in-frame clones and is missing some. The data show 150,000 to 200,000 clones, approximately 89% seen once. The TCR comes from an adult who received the AZD1222 COVID-19 vaccine. Sequencing used peripheral blood, obtained 28 days after the second AZD1222 dose. The rearrangement joins TRBV28 to TRBJ2-3; TRBD2 matches 7 bases. The CDR3 nucleotides read TGTGCCAGCAGCACTAGCGTCACAGATACGCAGTATTTT. Protein product: CASSTSVTDTQYF. The full variable domain, with the rest looked up from reference TRBV28 and TRBJ2-3, is DVKVTQSSRYLVKRTGEKVFLECVQDMDHENMFWYRQDPGLGLRLIYFSYDVKMKEKGDIPEGYSVSREKKERFSLILESASTNQTSMYLCASSTSVTDTQYFGPGTRLTVL.